Below are 16 T cell receptor beta chains sequenced from a single sample in a study of T cells after posttransplantation cyclophosphamide. Methotrexate plus calcineurin inhibitor accompanied controls' myeloablative marrow transplants; sampling was 1 year later. TCRdb's copy holds only in-frame clones and misses some; the assay was immunoSEQ multiplex PCR. Of approximately 19,000 clones in the sample, 75% to 90% were seen once. The sample here was PBMCs, taken 350 to 400 days after allogeneic stem cell transplant with calcineurin inhibitor and methotrexate. These receptors all stem from a female patient between 30 and 39 years old who received an allogeneic stem cell transplant from an unrelated donor, was CMV-positive, and had acute and chronic GVHD. Some T cells may be transferred from the graft donor.

The chain combines TRBV6-1 with TRBJ2-2; the match to TRBD2 covers 9 bases. The V and J ends lost 6 bases and 7 bases, in that order; junction bases with no gene match: 9. CDR1 and CDR2 from the germline V gene are MNHNS and SASEGT. The CDR3 is 15 amino acids. CDR3 loop: CASSPSGVGDGELFF. The CDR3 DNA follows: TGTGCCAGCAGCCCTAGCGGGGTGGGTGACGGGGAGCTGTTTTTT.

This clone has just one count. The J gene is TRBJ1-2, the V gene TRBV11-2; perhaps TRBD1 as D (6 bases). The V end was cut by 5 bases, the J end by 8 bases, with 21 bases between. CDR3 length: 15 residues. Germline lookup yields CDR1 SGHAT and CDR2 FQNNGV. DNA for the CDR3: TGTGCCAGCAGCCCCGAGGGGGGGTGGCGGGTAGGCTACACCTTC. Translation: CASSPEGGWRVGYTF.

This chain joins TRBV15 and TRBJ2-7, with 12 bases lining up with TRBD2. The germline gives CDR1 LNHNV, CDR2 YYDKDF (reference sequence). The CDR3 extends over 17 amino acids. The V and J ends lost 1 base and 5 bases, in that order; junction bases with no gene match: 9. For the CDR3, the DNA is TGTGCCACCAGCAGAGTCCCCACTAGCGGGAGGCGGGACGAGCAGTACGTC. As protein: CATSRVPTSGRRDEQYV.

This clone came up once. Here the CDR3 reads CASSYGTEYSNQPQHF. As DNA, the CDR3 is TGTGCCAGCAGTTACGGGACAGAGTATAGCAATCAGCCCCAGCATTTT. The V call is TRBV6-6, the J call TRBJ1-5, with TRBD1 matching 7 bases. The germline gives CDR1 MNHNY, CDR2 SVGAGI (reference sequence). Germline trimming cut 2 bases from V and 0 bases from J; bases unmatched to any gene: 4. The CDR3 spans 16 residues.

J is TRBJ2-7 and V is TRBV2; 7 bases agree with TRBD1. V was clipped by 2 bases and J by 2 bases; unmatched bases: 0. The CDR3 extends over 13 amino acids. Germline V gene lookup returns CDR1 SNHLY and CDR2 FYNNEI. The CDR3 DNA reads TGTGCCAGCAGTGAACAGGGGGCCTACGAGCAGTACTTC. It codes for CASSEQGAYEQYF.

V and J are TRBV5-1 and TRBJ2-3, with 7 bases matching TRBD2. The length of the CDR3 is 16 residues. Per the germline V gene, CDR1 is SGHRS and CDR2 is YFSETQ. V shed 2 bases and J 0 bases; nucleotides not matched to a gene: 6. CDR3 amino acids: CASSFWGGESTDTQYF. The CDR3 DNA reads as TGCGCCAGCAGCTTTTGGGGGGGTGAGAGCACAGATACGCAGTATTTT.

This clone is a singleton in its sample. The chain combines TRBV6-1 with TRBJ2-7; possible D gene TRBD1, 6 bases. V lost 6 bases to trimming and J lost 0 bases, with 15 bases between them. CDR3 size: 15 residues. The germline V gene encodes CDR1 MNHNS and CDR2 SASEGT. CDR3 in amino acids: CASRPKRGSSYEQYF. The CDR3 coding sequence is TGTGCCAGCAGACCGAAAAGGGGGAGCTCCTACGAGCAGTACTTC.

The chain recombines TRBV6-5 with TRBJ2-7, with TRBD2 matching over 12 bases. Germline CDR1 reads MNHEY; CDR2 reads SVGAGI. V lost 6 bases to trimming and J lost 3 bases; unmatched junction nucleotides: 6. CDR3 length: 15 amino acids. The DNA of the CDR3 is TGTGCCAGCAGGCTAGCGGGAGGGGGGGGCTACGAGCAGTACGTC. Its translation: CASRLAGGGGYEQYV.

The V gene is TRBV15, the J gene TRBJ2-1, with D tentatively TRBD2 (6 bases). CDR1 is LNHNV, CDR2 YYDKDF, per germline (reference sequence). This CDR3 spans 16 amino acids. The V end lost 1 base, the J end lost 5 bases, and 15 bases lay between the germline ends. CDR3 residues: CATSRGRGGANNEQFF. The CDR3 DNA reads TGTGCCACCAGCAGAGGTCGAGGCGGGGCCAACAATGAGCAGTTCTTC.

This chain connects TRBV6-1 to TRBJ2-3; D remains ambiguous. Judging by the DNA end, TRBJ1-5 fits better; the J call may be wrong. The CDR3 loop spans 15 amino acids. The V gene's germline CDR1 is MNHNS and CDR2 SASEGT. In nucleotides, the CDR3 is TGTGCCAGCAGTGAACGCAAACCGAGCACAGATACGCAGCATTTT. Translating it yields CASSERKPSTDTQHF.

The V call is TRBV6-6, the J call TRBJ2-7, with TRBD1 as a possible D gene (6 bases). CDR1 MNHNY and CDR2 SVGAGI come from the germline V gene (reference sequence). The V gene lost 2 bases and the J gene lost 2 bases, with 13 bases spanning the gap. The CDR3 contains 15 residues. In nucleotides, the CDR3 is TGTGCCAGCAGTTACGGACAGCGAACAACCTACGAGCAGTACTTC. This sequence encodes CASSYGQRTTYEQYF.

This chain joins TRBV11-3 and TRBJ2-1; TRBD2 might be the D (6 bases). Trimming pared 7 bases from V and 4 bases from J, leaving 26 bases between. This CDR3 comprises 18 residues. Germline CDR1 and CDR2: SGHNT and YENEEA. CDR3 in DNA: TGTGCCAGCAACCCCTCGACCCCGGGACTTAGAGTTTACAATGAGCAGTTCTTC. Translating gives CASNPSTPGLRVYNEQFF.

The chain combines TRBV5-1 with TRBJ2-7, with 8 nucleotides matching TRBD1. The CDR3 is 14 amino acids. With V trimmed by 4 bases and J by 3 bases, 6 bases remained unmatched. In germline, CDR1 is SGHRS, CDR2 YFSETQ. CDR3 sequence reads: CASSPGQGYYEQYF. CDR3 DNA sequence: TGCGCCAGCAGCCCCGGACAGGGCTACTACGAGCAGTACTTC.

The V gene is TRBV6-5, the J gene TRBJ1-1; D unclear. Trimming cost V 4 bases and J 4 bases, with 10 bases left between them. Looked up from germline, CDR1 is MNHEY and CDR2 is SVGAGI. The CDR3 spans 13 residues. The CDR3, as DNA: TGTGCCAGCAGTTTGCTGAGGAGCACTGAAGCTTTCTTT. Its translation: CASSLLRSTEAFF.

This rearrangement joins TRBV23-1 to TRBJ2-3; D is perhaps TRBD2 (5 bases). Being an ORF, TRBV23-1 has a function that is uncertain. V shed 3 bases and J shed 1 base, with 14 bases lying between them. CDR3 size: 16 residues. CDR3 DNA sequence: TGCGCCAGCAGTCATGTTCTTTGCGGGTGCACAGATACGCAGTATTTT. This translates into CASSHVLCGCTDTQYF.

This sequence joins TRBV5-1 and TRBJ2-5; 9 positions agree with TRBD2. The CDR3 spans 18 residues. V was pared by 4 bases and J by 4 bases, with 17 bases of the junction left unmatched. Germline CDR1 reads SGHRS; CDR2 reads YFSETQ. CDR3: CASSATGTSYFVGETQYF. CDR3 nucleotide sequence: TGCGCCAGCAGCGCGACCGGGACTAGCTATTTTGTTGGAGAGACCCAGTACTTC.